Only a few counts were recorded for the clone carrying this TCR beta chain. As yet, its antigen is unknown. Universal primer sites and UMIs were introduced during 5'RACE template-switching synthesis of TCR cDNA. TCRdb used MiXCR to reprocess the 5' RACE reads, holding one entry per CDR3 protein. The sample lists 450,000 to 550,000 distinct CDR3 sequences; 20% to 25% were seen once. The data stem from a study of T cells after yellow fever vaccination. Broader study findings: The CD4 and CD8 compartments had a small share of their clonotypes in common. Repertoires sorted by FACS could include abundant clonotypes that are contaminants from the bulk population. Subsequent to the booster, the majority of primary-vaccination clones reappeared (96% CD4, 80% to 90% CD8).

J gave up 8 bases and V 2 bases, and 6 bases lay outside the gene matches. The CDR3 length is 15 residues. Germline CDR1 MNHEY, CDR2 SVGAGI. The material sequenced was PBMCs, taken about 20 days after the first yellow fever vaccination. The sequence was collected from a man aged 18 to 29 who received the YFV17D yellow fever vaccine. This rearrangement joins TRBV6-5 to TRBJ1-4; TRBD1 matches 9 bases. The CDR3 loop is CASSYRGQGSEKLFF. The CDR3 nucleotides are TGTGCCAGCAGTTACCGCGGACAGGGGAGCGAAAAACTGTTTTTT.